This T cell receptor (beta chain) was recorded in a study of blood T cells in healthy people across ages. A second PCR, run for 7 to 11 cycles, used a sample-barcoded 5' primer plus a J-beta primer mix. A template-switch adaptor containing 12 random nucleotides labeled each cDNA molecule. TCRdb re-called the 5' RACE reads with MiXCR, one entry per CDR3 protein. The sample has approximately 960,000 distinct CDR3 sequences, 25% to 35% seen once. In this sample, this clonotype turned up a few times. Looked up from germline, CDR1 is SGHVS and CDR2 is FQNEAQ. The J segment lost 5 bases and the V segment lost 5 bases, leaving 7 bases of the junction unmatched. The CDR3 loop spans 14 amino acids. This sample also belongs to another study, concerning T cells of mothers and their children. Turning to that study: Related and unrelated pairs show similar thymic shaping of TCR recombination output.

The clonotype originates from a woman aged 40-49 years in good health. The material sequenced was blood. The rearrangement joins TRBV7-8 to TRBJ1-2; 8 nucleotides align to TRBD1. The CDR3 nucleotides are TGTGCCAGCAGCCCGGACAGGGCGTCATATGGCTACACCTTC. As protein: CASSPDRASYGYTF.